Presented here are 25 T cell receptor beta chains from one specimen sequenced in a study of Graves' ophthalmopathy and Graves' hyperthyroidism. Transcripts of RNA were the source for amplifying TCR beta CDR3 regions. The workflow started with a first-round RT-PCR run with HTBI primers and then moved on to a second-round multiplex PCR. TCRdb processed the multiplex PCR reads anew with MiXCR; each CDR3 protein has one entry. In the table there are under 400,000 distinct CDR3 sequences, 15% to 20% of which are singletons. The sequencing input was peripheral blood. The source of these receptors is an adult man with Graves' ophthalmopathy.

The count of this clonotype is one. The chain uses TRBV20-1 and TRBJ1-1, with D tentatively TRBD1 (6 bases). The CDR3 sequence is 14 residues long. CDR1 and CDR2 (germline): DFQATT, SNEGSKA (reference sequence). Trimming removed 0 bases from V and 3 bases from J, with 11 bases in between. The CDR3 region is CSARDMRGYTEAFF. The CDR3 DNA is TGCAGTGCTAGAGATATGAGGGGGTACACTGAAGCTTTCTTT.

This sequence joins TRBV12-3 or TRBV12-4 and TRBJ2-7; the match to TRBD1 covers 7 bases. The J segment lost 3 bases and the V segment lost 3 bases, leaving 8 bases of the junction unmatched. This CDR3 region has 15 residues. The CDR3 is CASSFGDSSVYEQYF. CDR3 sequence (DNA): TGTGCCAGCAGTTTTGGGGACAGTTCAGTCTACGAGCAGTACTTC.

This clonotype has at least ten counts. The chain couples TRBV6-1 to TRBJ1-5; possible D gene TRBD1, 6 bases. There are 15 residues in the CDR3. Trimming left V 0 bases short and J 7 bases short, with 13 bases between. Germline loops: CDR1 MNHNS, CDR2 SASEGT. CDR3 nucleotide sequence: TGTGCCAGCAGTGAAGCATACAGGGTTGAGCAGCCCCAGCATTTT. Translating it yields CASSEAYRVEQPQHF.

This clonotype has ten or more counts. This chain links TRBV6-1 with TRBJ1-3; D remains ambiguous. The germline gives CDR1 MNHNS, CDR2 SASEGT. Trimming removed 6 bases from V and 4 bases from J, with 13 bases in between. The CDR3 extends over 14 amino acids. Here the CDR3 reads CASRETREGNTIYF. The DNA of the CDR3 is TGTGCCAGCAGAGAAACACGGGAAGGAAACACCATATATTTT.

This clonotype was counted at least ten times. This chain connects TRBV7-8 to TRBJ2-2, with 9 nucleotides matching TRBD1. The CDR3 totals 17 residues. J lost 2 bases, V lost 2 bases, and 6 bases had no gene match. Looked up from germline, CDR1 is SGHVS and CDR2 is FQNEAQ. The CDR3 sequence: CASSLWDRVVNTGELFF. The CDR3 coding sequence is TGTGCCAGCAGCTTATGGGACAGGGTAGTTAACACCGGGGAGCTGTTTTTT.

Ten or more counts support this clonotype. The rearrangement joins TRBV6-2 or TRBV6-3 to TRBJ2-2; 7 bases map to TRBD2. The germline V gene has CDR1 MNHEY and CDR2 SVGEGT. The CDR3 contains 17 residues. V shed 0 bases, J shed 2 bases, and the junction held 6 bases outside the gene matches. The CDR3 loop reads CASSYSWLAVNTGELFF. The CDR3 DNA is TGTGCCAGCAGTTACTCTTGGCTAGCGGTTAACACCGGGGAGCTGTTTTTT.

This clonotype was picked up many times. The chain employs TRBV6-5 and TRBJ1-6; maybe TRBD1 (5 bases). Trimming shortened V by 4 bases and J by 4 bases, and 11 bases separated the two germline ends. This CDR3 is built from 15 residues. The V gene's germline CDR1 is MNHEY and CDR2 SVGAGI. Written as DNA, the CDR3 is TGTGCCAGCAGTTGGGACCGTCGTTATAATTCACCCCTCCACTTT. It encodes CASSWDRRYNSPLHF.

This clonotype was detected many times. The V and J genes are TRBV30 and TRBJ1-1, with D unclear. The germline gives CDR1 GTSNPN, CDR2 SVGIG (reference sequence). This CDR3 is 13 amino acids long. Trimming removed 0 bases at V and 6 bases at J, with 11 bases between. The CDR3, as DNA: TGTGCCTGGAGTGTTCATGGGAAGGCTGAAGCTTTCTTT. As protein: CAWSVHGKAEAFF. Looking up the rest from reference TRBV30 and TRBJ1-1 gives the full variable domain: SQTIHQWPATLVQPVGSPLSLECTVEGTSNPNLYWYRQAAGRGLQLLFYSVGIGQISSEVPQNLSASRPQDRQFILSSKKLLLSDSGFYLCAWSVHGKAEAFFGQGTRLTVV.

The sample holds many counts of this clonotype. The rearrangement joins TRBV7-2 to TRBJ2-7, with TRBD1 as a possible D gene (6 bases). CDR3 length: 15 amino acids. V lost 5 bases to trimming and J lost 6 bases, with 20 bases between them. Looked up from germline, CDR1 is SGHTA and CDR2 is FQGNSA. Here the CDR3 DNA reads TGTGCCAGCAGCACAACAGGGCGTCCGATTAGCGAGCAGTACTTC. Encoded protein: CASSTTGRPISEQYF.

This clonotype was found many times. The chain links TRBV20-1 to TRBJ2-5; possibly TRBD2 for D (6 bases). Germline CDR1 DFQATT, CDR2 SNEGSKA (reference sequence). Trimming pared 6 bases from V and 5 bases from J, leaving 25 bases between. The CDR3 is made up of 16 amino acids. CDR3 sequence (DNA): TGCAGTGCACACGGGGGTGCCGAAGGGGTTGTCGAGACCCAGTACTTC. Its protein product is CSAHGGAEGVVETQYF.

This clonotype showed up many times. The genes are TRBV20-1 and TRBJ2-7; D gene ambiguous. CDR1 DFQATT and CDR2 SNEGSKA come from the germline V gene (reference sequence). V gave up 5 bases and J gave up 5 bases, with 16 bases separating them. The CDR3 spans 13 residues. CDR3 region: CSARSYSPNEQYF. Here the CDR3 DNA reads TGCAGTGCTCGGTCCTACTCCCCAAACGAGCAGTACTTC.

This clonotype was detected many times. The chain is built from TRBV6-1 and TRBJ2-7; 10 nucleotides match TRBD2. V lost 4 bases to trimming and J lost 7 bases; unmatched junction nucleotides: 7. Germline V gene lookup returns CDR1 MNHNS and CDR2 SASEGT. CDR3 length: 14 residues. The DNA for the CDR3 is TGTGCCAGCAGTGGGAGCGGGGGGGCCGAAGAGCAGTACTTC. Translated, it gives CASSGSGGAEEQYF.

This clonotype has a count of ten or more. The V and J genes are TRBV4-3 and TRBJ1-6; D gene unclear. CDR1 is LGHNA and CDR2 is YSLEER in the germline V gene. The V and J ends lost 0 bases and 11 bases respectively, with 8 bases between them. This CDR3 comprises 13 residues. CDR3 coding DNA: TGCGCCAGCAGCCAAGATCTGGGGACACCCCTCCACTTT. Translating gives CASSQDLGTPLHF.

In its sample, this clonotype was seen many times. This chain uses TRBV29-1 with TRBJ1-2; D remains unclear. Trimming cost V 3 bases and J 6 bases, with 11 bases left between them. Germline V lookup: CDR1 SQVTM, CDR2 ANQGSEA. The CDR3 runs to 12 residues. This CDR3 is CSVEEFGDGYTF. The CDR3, as DNA: TGCAGCGTTGAGGAGTTTGGTGATGGCTACACCTTC.

This clonotype was seen many times. This chain connects TRBV9 to TRBJ1-6, with TRBD1 matching 11 bases. J gave up 5 bases and V 2 bases, and 6 bases lay outside the gene matches. The V gene's germline CDR1 is SGDLS and CDR2 YYNGEE. CDR3 size: 17 residues. The DNA for the CDR3 is TGTGCCAGCAGCGTCTCCGGACAGGGGGCTAATAATTCACCCCTCCACTTT. Its translation is CASSVSGQGANNSPLHF.

Many counts were recorded for this clonotype. The V call is TRBV6-1, the J call TRBJ1-5, with D maybe TRBD1 (6 bases). V was cut by 7 bases and J by 2 bases, with 15 bases left in between. There are 15 residues in the CDR3. The germline V gene has CDR1 MNHNS and CDR2 SASEGT. CDR3 sequence reads: CASTEVPGGNQPQHF. In DNA form, the CDR3 reads TGTGCCAGCACCGAAGTCCCAGGGGGCAATCAGCCCCAGCATTTT.

This clonotype was seen ten or more times. The CDR3 is CASNQITGFWQGYTF. The DNA for the CDR3 is TGTGCCAGCAACCAGATCACCGGGTTTTGGCAGGGCTACACCTTC. The gene calls are TRBV11-2 and TRBJ1-2, with D uncertain. CDR3 length: 15 amino acids. With 7 bases removed from V and 8 bases from J, the gap between germline ends came to 23 bases. Germline V gene sequence: CDR1 SGHAT, CDR2 FQNNGV.

This clonotype came up many times. The genes are TRBV19 and TRBJ1-5, with 7 bases that match TRBD1. This CDR3 has 18 residues. V was clipped by 4 bases and J by 4 bases; unmatched bases: 16. Germline V gene data show CDR1 as LNHDA and CDR2 as SQIVND (reference sequence). This chain's CDR3 is CASSTPTGSDRYNQPQHF. The CDR3 bases are TGTGCCAGTAGTACACCTACCGGATCGGACAGGTATAATCAGCCCCAGCATTTT.

This clonotype was found many times. This chain uses TRBV13 with TRBJ2-7; 8 bases are shared with TRBD2. The CDR3 length is 15 residues. With 0 bases clipped from V and 6 bases from J, the junction kept 7 bases outside the gene matches. Germline V gene lookup returns CDR1 PRHDT and CDR2 FYEKMQ (reference sequence). CDR3 loop: CASSLGPGLGGEQYF. CDR3 bases: TGTGCCAGCAGCTTAGGCCCGGGACTAGGCGGCGAGCAGTACTTC. Based on the CDR3 plus reference TRBV13 and TRBJ2-7, the full variable domain is AAGVIQSPRHLIKEKRETATLKCYPIPRHDTVYWYQQGPGQDPQFLISFYEKMQSDKGSIPDRFSAQQFSDYHSELNMSSLELGDSALYFCASSLGPGLGGEQYFGPGTRLTVT.

This clonotype appeared many times. The chain is built from TRBV28 and TRBJ1-5; D is perhaps TRBD1 (6 bases). CDR3 length: 14 residues. Germline V lookup: CDR1 MDHEN, CDR2 SYDVKM. V lost 3 bases, J lost 4 bases, and 10 bases lay in between. CDR3 nucleotides: TGTGCCAGCAGTTTGCGACAGGTGAATCAGCCCCAGCATTTT. Protein product: CASSLRQVNQPQHF.

Ten or more counts support this clonotype. V and J are TRBV10-3 and TRBJ2-2, with D possibly matching TRBD2 (6 bases). The germline V and J ends were trimmed by 8 bases and 5 bases, with 9 bases remaining between them. The CDR3 runs 12 residues. CDR1 and CDR2 from the germline V gene are ENHRY and SYGVKD. Here the CDR3 DNA reads TGTGCCATCGGTGGAGGGACCGGGGAGCTGTTTTTT. It codes for CAIGGGTGELFF.

This clonotype occurred many times. The genes are TRBV20-1 and TRBJ2-5; no reliable D call. Trimming took 5 bases from V and 1 from J, leaving 17 bases between them. There are 15 residues in the CDR3. CDR1 is DFQATT, CDR2 SNEGSKA, per germline (reference sequence). The CDR3 here is CSAQPVQRRQETQYF. The CDR3, as DNA: TGCAGTGCTCAACCAGTACAGCGACGCCAAGAGACCCAGTACTTC.

This clonotype was detected many times. The rearrangement uses TRBV7-2 and TRBJ1-1; D is unclear. This CDR3 is built from 15 residues. Trimming cost V 2 bases and J 1 base, with 11 bases left between them. Germline assignment: CDR1 SGHTA and CDR2 FQGNSA. CDR3: CASSLNGLWNTEAFF. The CDR3 DNA is TGTGCCAGCAGCTTAAATGGCTTATGGAACACTGAAGCTTTCTTT. Drawing the rest from reference TRBV7-2 and TRBJ1-1, the complete variable domain is GAGVSQSPSNKVTEKGKDVELRCDPISGHTALYWYRQSLGQGLEFLIYFQGNSAPDKSGLPSDRFSAERTGGSVSTLTIQRTQQEDSAVYLCASSLNGLWNTEAFFGQGTRLTVV.

This clonotype was detected ten times or more. The chain employs TRBV24-1 and TRBJ2-7; D is possibly TRBD2 (5 bases). Trimming stripped 3 bases from V and 6 bases from J, with 20 bases between. The germline V gene encodes CDR1 KGHDR and CDR2 SFDVKD. This CDR3 is built from 16 residues. The CDR3 loop is CATSDTARTGSGEQYF. Here the CDR3 DNA reads TGTGCCACCAGTGATACCGCCCGAACGGGGTCAGGCGAGCAGTACTTC.

This clonotype came up a few times. The chain combines TRBV30 with TRBJ1-2; 7 bases map to TRBD1. CDR1 is GTSNPN and CDR2 is SVGIG in the germline V gene (reference sequence). The CDR3 is 14 residues long. The trim removed 4 bases at V and 7 bases at J, leaving 12 bases unmatched. The CDR3 region is CAWMGDRVIGGYTF. The CDR3 nucleotides are TGTGCCTGGATGGGAGACAGGGTCATCGGTGGCTACACCTTC.